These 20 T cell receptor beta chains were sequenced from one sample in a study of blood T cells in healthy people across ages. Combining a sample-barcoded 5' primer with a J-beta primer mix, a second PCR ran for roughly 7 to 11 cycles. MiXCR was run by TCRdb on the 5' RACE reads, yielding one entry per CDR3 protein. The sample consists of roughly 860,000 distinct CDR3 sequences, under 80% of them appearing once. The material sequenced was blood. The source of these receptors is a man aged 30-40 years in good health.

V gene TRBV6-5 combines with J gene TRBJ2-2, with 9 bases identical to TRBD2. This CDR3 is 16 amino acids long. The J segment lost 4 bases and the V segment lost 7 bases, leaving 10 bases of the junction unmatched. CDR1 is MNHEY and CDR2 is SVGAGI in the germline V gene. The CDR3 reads CASISAGGWSTGELFF. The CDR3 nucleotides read TGTGCCAGCATTTCGGCGGGGGGGTGGTCCACCGGGGAGCTGTTTTTT.

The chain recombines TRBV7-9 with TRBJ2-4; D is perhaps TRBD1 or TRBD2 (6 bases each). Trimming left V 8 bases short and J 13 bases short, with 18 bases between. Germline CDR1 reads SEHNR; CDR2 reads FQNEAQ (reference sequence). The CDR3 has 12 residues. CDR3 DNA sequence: TGTGCCAGCGGGGGGCAGGTCCTAGGACAGTACTTC. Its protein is CASGGQVLGQYF. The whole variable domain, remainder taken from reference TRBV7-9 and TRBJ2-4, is DTGVSQNPRHKITKRGQNVTFRCDPISEHNRLYWYRQTLGQGPEFLTYFQNEAQLEKSRLLSDRFSAERPKGSFSTLEIQRTEQGDSAMYLCASGGQVLGQYFGAGTRLSVL.

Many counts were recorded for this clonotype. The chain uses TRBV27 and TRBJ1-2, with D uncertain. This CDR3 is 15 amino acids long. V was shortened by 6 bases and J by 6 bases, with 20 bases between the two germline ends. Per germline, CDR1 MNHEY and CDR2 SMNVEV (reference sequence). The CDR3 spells CASRHQTSRGDGYTF. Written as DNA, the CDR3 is TGTGCCAGCAGACACCAGACCTCCCGCGGGGATGGCTACACCTTC.

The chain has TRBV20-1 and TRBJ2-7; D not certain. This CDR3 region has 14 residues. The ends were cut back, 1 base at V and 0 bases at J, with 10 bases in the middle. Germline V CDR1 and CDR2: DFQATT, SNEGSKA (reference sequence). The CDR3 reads CSARVTASSYEQYF. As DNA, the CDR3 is TGCAGTGCTAGAGTAACTGCGAGCTCCTACGAGCAGTACTTC.

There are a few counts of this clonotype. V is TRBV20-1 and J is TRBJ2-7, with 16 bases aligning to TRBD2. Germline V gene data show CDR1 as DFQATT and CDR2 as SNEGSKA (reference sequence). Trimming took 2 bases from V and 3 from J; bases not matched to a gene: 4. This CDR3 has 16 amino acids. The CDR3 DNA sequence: TGCAGTGCTAGATCCGGGACTAGCGGGGGGGTCTACGAGCAGTACTTC. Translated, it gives CSARSGTSGGVYEQYF.

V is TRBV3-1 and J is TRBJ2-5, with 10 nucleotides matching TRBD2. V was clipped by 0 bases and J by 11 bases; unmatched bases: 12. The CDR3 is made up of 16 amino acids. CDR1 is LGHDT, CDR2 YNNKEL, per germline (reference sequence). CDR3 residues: CASSQDYSGGRKEQYF. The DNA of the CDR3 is TGTGCCAGCAGCCAAGATTATAGCGGGGGGAGGAAGGAGCAGTACTTC.

The DNA of the CDR3 is TGCAGTGCGGACGGGTCATTCGGGAGGGCCAAAAACATTCAGTACTTC. Translated, it gives CSADGSFGRAKNIQYF. V usage is TRBV20-1 and J usage is TRBJ2-4, with 7 bases matching TRBD2. The germline gives CDR1 DFQATT, CDR2 SNEGSKA (reference sequence). This CDR3 is built from 16 residues. V lost 6 bases to trimming and J lost 1 base; unmatched junction nucleotides: 12.

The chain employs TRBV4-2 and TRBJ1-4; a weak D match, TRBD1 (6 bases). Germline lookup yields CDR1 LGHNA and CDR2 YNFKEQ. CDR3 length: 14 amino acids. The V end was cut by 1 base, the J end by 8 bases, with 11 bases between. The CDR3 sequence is CASSQVTRGEKLFF. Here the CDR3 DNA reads TGTGCCAGCAGCCAAGTAACGAGGGGGGAAAAACTGTTTTTT.

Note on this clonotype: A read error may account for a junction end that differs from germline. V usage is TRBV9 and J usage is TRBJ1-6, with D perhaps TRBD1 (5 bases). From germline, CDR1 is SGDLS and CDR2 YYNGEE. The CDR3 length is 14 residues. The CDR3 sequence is CASSRLGGNSSLHF. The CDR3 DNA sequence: TGTGCCAGCAGCCGACTGGGGGGAAATTCATCCCTCCACTTT.

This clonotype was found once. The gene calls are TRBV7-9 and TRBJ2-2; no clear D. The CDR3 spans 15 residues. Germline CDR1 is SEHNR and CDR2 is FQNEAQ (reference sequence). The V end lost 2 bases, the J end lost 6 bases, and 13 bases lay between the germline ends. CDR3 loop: CASSLYDSGPGELFF. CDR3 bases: TGTGCCAGCAGCTTATATGACTCCGGCCCCGGGGAGCTGTTTTTT. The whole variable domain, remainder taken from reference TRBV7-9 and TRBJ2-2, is DTGVSQNPRHKITKRGQNVTFRCDPISEHNRLYWYRQTLGQGPEFLTYFQNEAQLEKSRLLSDRFSAERPKGSFSTLEIQRTEQGDSAMYLCASSLYDSGPGELFFGEGSRLTVL.

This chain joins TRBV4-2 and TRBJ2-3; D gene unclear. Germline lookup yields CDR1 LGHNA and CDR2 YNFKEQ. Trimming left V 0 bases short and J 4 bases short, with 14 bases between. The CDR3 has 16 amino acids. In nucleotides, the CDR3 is TGTGCCAGCAGCCAAGATACTCCTTCTCGGGCAGATACGCAGTATTTT. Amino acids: CASSQDTPSRADTQYF.

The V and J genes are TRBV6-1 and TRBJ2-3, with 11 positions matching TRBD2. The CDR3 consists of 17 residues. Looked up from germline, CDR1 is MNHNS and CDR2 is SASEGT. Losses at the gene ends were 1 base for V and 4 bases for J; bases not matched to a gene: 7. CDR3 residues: CASSEGPSGGPSDTQYF. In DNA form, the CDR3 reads TGTGCCAGCAGTGAAGGCCCTAGCGGGGGGCCGTCAGATACGCAGTATTTT.

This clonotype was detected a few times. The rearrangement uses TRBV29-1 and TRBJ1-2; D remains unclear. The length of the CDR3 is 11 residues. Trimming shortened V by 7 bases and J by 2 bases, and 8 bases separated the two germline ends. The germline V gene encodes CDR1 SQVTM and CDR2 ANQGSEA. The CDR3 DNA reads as TGCAGCGCCACCGGGAACTATGGCTACACCTTC. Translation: CSATGNYGYTF.

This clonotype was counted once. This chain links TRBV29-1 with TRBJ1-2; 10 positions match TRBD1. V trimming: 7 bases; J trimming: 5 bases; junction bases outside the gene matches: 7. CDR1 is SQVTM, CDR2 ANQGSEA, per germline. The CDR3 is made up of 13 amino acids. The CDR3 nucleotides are TGCAGCGCCGGGACAGGGGAAGGATATGGCTACACCTTC. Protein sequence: CSAGTGEGYGYTF. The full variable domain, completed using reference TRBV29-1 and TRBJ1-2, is SAVISQKPSRDICQRGTSLTIQCQVDSQVTMMFWYRQQPGQSLTLIATANQGSEATYESGFVIDKFPISRPNLTFSTLTVSNMSPEDSSIYLCSAGTGEGYGYTFGSGTRLTVV.

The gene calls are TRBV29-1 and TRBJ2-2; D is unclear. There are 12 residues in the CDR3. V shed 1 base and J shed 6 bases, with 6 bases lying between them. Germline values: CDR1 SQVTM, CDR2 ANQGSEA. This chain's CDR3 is CSVEGGSGELFF. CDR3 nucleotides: TGCAGCGTTGAAGGAGGTTCCGGGGAGCTGTTTTTT.

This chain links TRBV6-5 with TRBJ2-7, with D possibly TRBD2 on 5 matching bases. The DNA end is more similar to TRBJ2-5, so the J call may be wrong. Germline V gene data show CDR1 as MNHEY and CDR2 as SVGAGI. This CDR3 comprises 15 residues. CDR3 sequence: CASSYALSGPETQYF. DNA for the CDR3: TGTGCCAGCAGTTATGCCCTAAGCGGTCCGGAGACCCAGTACTTC.

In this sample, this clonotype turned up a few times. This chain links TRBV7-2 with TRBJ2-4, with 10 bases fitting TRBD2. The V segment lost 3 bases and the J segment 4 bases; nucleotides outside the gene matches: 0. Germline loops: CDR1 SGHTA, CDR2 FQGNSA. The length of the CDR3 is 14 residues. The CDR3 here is CASSLTSGKNIQYF. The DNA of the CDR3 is TGTGCCAGCAGCTTGACTAGCGGGAAAAACATTCAGTACTTC.

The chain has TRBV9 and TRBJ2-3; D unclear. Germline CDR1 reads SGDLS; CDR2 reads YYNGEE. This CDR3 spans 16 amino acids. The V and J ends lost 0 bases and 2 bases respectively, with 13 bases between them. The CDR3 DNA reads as TGTGCCAGCAGCGTAGGGGCGAATACTTACACAGATACGCAGTATTTT. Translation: CASSVGANTYTDTQYF.

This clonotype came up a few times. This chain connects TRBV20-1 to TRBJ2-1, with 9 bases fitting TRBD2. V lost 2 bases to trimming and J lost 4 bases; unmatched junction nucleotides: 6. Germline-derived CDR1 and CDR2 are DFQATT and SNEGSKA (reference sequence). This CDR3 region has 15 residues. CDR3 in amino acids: CSARPLAGSYNEQFF. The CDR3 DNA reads TGCAGTGCTAGACCGCTAGCGGGGAGTTACAATGAGCAGTTCTTC.

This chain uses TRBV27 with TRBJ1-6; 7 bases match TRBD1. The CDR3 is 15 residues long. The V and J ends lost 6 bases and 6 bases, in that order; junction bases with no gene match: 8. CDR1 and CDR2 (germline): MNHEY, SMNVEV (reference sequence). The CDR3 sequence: CASRTGTALNSPLHF. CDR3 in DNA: TGTGCCAGCAGAACCGGGACAGCTCTTAATTCACCCCTCCACTTT.